This T cell receptor (beta chain) is drawn from a study of OX40 agonist ivuxolimab in advanced cancers. Background on the study: The patients received ivuxolimab by intravenous route every 2 weeks at 0.01 to 10 mg/kg. Every patient in dose escalation had hepatocellular carcinoma, melanoma, renal cell or head and neck cancer.

With respect to this clone: Its antigen is as yet unknown.

Regarding the study as a whole: Some of the lowest clonal expansion was seen in partial responders at 0.1-3.0 mg/kg.

Germline lookup yields CDR1 SGDLS and CDR2 YYNGEE. The V and J ends lost 3 bases and 2 bases, in that order; junction bases with no gene match: 7. The CDR3 loop spans 16 amino acids. The protocol was immunoSEQ multiplex PCR, while the TCRdb copy is restricted to in-frame clones and leaves out a portion. The sample consists of around 23,000 clones, more than 65% of them appearing once. The source was CD4+ or CD8+ T cells sorted from blood, collected in a trial of the OX40 agonist ivuxolimab. The clonotype was recovered from an adult with an advanced solid tumor such as melanoma, head and neck, liver or kidney cancer. The chain employs TRBV9 and TRBJ2-1, with TRBD1 identical over 8 bases. The CDR3 loop reads CASSGQTGETYNEQFF. The CDR3 coding sequence is TGTGCCAGCAGCGGGCAGACAGGGGAAACCTACAATGAGCAGTTCTTC.